This is a list of T cell receptor beta chains from one sample in a study of T cells in localized non-small cell lung cancer. Produced via immunoSEQ multiplex PCR; TCRdb's table is partial and in-frame only. The sample contains about 45,000 clones, around 86% of which appear only once. Sample: peripheral blood mononuclear cells, taken before any cancer treatment. These receptors all stem from a man aged 35 to 69 with stage III lung adenocarcinoma. CDR3s include the opening cysteine and the closing phenylalanine or tryptophan.

len	v_gene	CDR3aa
17	TRBV7-9	CASSPRTSTPNTGELFF
14	TRBV7-2	CASSRDFSSYEQYF
14	TRBV30	CAWQTTANTGELFF
17	TRBV10-3	CAISDYGTSGAYNEQFF
15	TRBV27	CASSLSMRGTDTQYF
12	TRBV11-1	CASSERQSPLHF
17	TRBV11-2	CASRHPRGGAGDNEQFF
14	TRBV11-2	CASSRDRFQETQYF
15	TRBV5-6	CASSLSRVSRETQYF
17	TRBV7-2	CASSLGLAGAVQETQYF
18	TRBV10-3	CAISDPPTGTAANYGYTF
17	TRBV4-2	CASSLSEGTSLTDTQYF
14	TRBV6-5	CASSRTGSSNEQFF
16	TRBV14	CASSQYSFGGGNTIYF
16	TRBV10-3	CAISGTSGGRNGELFF
13	TRBV18	CASSPGQTYEQYF
17	TRBV13	CASTPPLLAGSSYEQYF
17	TRBV11-2	CASSRLAGGSSYNEQFF
12	TRBV29-1	CSVARGQETQYF
14	TRBV5-1	CASSFGGSYNEQFF
14	TRBV6-6	CASSMYEFFETQYF
17	TRBV9	CASSGFGGAGSYNEQFF
14	TRBV7-2	CASSWTRSTDTQYF
16	TRBV2	CASKTGKTPTNEKLFF
14	TRBV5-8	CASSLVGFYNEQFF
15	TRBV5-6	CASSLGQGVFYEQYF
17	TRBV5-1	CASSLRRFESGANVLTF